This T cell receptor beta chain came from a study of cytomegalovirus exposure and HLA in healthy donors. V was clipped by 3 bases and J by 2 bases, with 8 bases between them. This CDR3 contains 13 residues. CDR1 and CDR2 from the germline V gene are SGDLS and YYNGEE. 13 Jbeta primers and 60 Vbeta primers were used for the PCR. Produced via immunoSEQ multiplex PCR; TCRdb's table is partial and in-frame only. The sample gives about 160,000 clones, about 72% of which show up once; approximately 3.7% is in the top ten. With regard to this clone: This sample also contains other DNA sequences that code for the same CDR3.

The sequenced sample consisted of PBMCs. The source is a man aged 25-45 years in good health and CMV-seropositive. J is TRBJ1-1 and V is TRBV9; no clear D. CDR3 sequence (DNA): TGTGCCAGCAGCGGGCGGGGTAACACTGAAGCTTTCTTT. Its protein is CASSGRGNTEAFF.